This T cell receptor beta chain was sequenced in a study of cytomegalovirus exposure and HLA in healthy donors. Study information: Previous work identified roughly 120 million unique TCR beta sequences from around 200 million T cells.

In the case of this clone: Its antigen is unidentified.

Points from the study as a whole: For most subjects, TCR beta sequences were reported to predict HLA-A and HLA-B alleles with accuracy. In an earlier analysis, most TCR beta V segments were productive about 87% or about 30% of the time. In a later analysis, a genetic analysis reported fewer productive-TCR N-insertions in an Asian-associated ancestry cluster than the cohort average.

Primers: 60 Vbeta forward and 13 Jbeta reverse. The data were produced by immunoSEQ multiplex PCR, yet TCRdb's version contains in-frame clones alone and is incomplete. The table includes around 99,000 clones, under 80% detected once. This CDR3 is 10 amino acids long. Germline CDR1 is DFQATT and CDR2 is SNEGSKA (reference sequence). The sequence came from a woman in her forties or fifties in good health and CMV-seropositive. The sample comprised PBMCs. The chain carries TRBV20-1 and TRBJ2-5; D not certain. TRBJ2-7 explains the end of the DNA better; the J call may be wrong. The DNA of the CDR3 is TGCAGTGCTTCTCCCTACGAGCAGTACTTC. Its translation is CSASPYEQYF.